This T cell receptor (beta chain) was identified in a study of beta chain features in type 1 diabetes. Germline-derived CDR1 and CDR2 are SEHNR and FQNEAQ (reference sequence). V was cut by 3 bases and J by 4 bases, with 19 bases left in between. This CDR3 comprises 16 residues. Of the isolated RNA, all was reverse transcribed, and so the sequenced material was expressed TCRB transcripts. Clones were sequenced by immunoSEQ multiplex PCR, and TCRdb holds only the in-frame ones, with some missing. This table holds 300,000 or so clones, around an eighth found once. With regard to this clone: Its antigen is not identified.

Notes on the study in general: Researchers report that Type 1 diabetes patients had moderately but significantly shorter TCRB CDR3s across all four CD4+ subsets. In cDNA sequencing, cells with high TCR expression could be over-represented.

The J gene is TRBJ2-7, the V gene TRBV7-9, with D tentatively TRBD2 (6 bases). The sequencing sample was made of naive CD4+ T cells from blood. The clonotype comes from a woman aged 18-29 years with type 1 diabetes. CDR3 coding DNA: TGTGCCAGCAGCTTTAGGACGGGAGCAACTACTTACGAGCAGTACTTC. This gives the protein CASSFRTGATTYEQYF.